The clone carrying this TCR beta chain was detected only a few times. Antigen: not known. Germline-derived CDR1 and CDR2 are DFQATT and SNEGSKA (reference sequence). The CDR3 length is 13 residues. V lost 5 bases, J lost 3 bases, and 12 bases lay in between. This specimen belongs to a study of T cells after yellow fever vaccination. For the study at large: Preparation of fractions with low cell numbers was performed using SMART-Seq v4 Ultra Low Input.

As TCR cDNA was made by 5'RACE template switching, a universal primer site and UMIs were added. One entry per CDR3 protein results from TCRdb running MiXCR on the 5' RACE reads. The repertoire holds roughly 310,000 distinct CDR3 sequences, around 4% seen once, with 20% to 30% in the top ten. Regarding the study as a whole: Most primary-vaccination clones recurred post-booster (around 95% CD4, more than 85% CD8). Some clonotypes, a small share, were shared between CD4 and CD8 compartments.

The clonotype comes from a man younger than 35 who received the YFV17D yellow fever vaccine. The material was PBMCs, obtained on the day of the yellow fever booster vaccination. V usage is TRBV20-1 and J usage is TRBJ2-3; a weak D match, TRBD2 (7 bases). In DNA form, the CDR3 reads TGCAGTGCTGACGAGGGGGGGACAGATACGCAGTATTTT. Amino acids: CSADEGGTDTQYF.